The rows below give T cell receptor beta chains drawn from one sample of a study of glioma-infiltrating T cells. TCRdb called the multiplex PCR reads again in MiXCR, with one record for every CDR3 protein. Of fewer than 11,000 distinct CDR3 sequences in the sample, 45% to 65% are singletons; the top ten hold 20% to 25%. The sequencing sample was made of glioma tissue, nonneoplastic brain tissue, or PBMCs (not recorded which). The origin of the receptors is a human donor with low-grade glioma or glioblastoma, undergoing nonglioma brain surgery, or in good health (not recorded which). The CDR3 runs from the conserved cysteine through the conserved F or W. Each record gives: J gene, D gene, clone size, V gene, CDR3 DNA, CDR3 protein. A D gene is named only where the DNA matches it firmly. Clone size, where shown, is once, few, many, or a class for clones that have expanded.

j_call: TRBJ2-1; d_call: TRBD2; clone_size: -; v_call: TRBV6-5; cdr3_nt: TGTGCCAGCAGCCTCGCCGGGCGGGAGAGCTACAATGAGCAGTTCTTC; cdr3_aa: CASSLAGRESYNEQFF
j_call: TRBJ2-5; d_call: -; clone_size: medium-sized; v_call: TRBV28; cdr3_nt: TGTGCCAGCTTTCGGCCAGGCGCCCAAGAGACCCAGTACTTC; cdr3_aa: CASFRPGAQETQYF
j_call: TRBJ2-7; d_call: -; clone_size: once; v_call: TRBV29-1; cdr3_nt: TGCAGCGTTGAAGATGGGCGAAGCTCCTACGAGCAGTACTTC; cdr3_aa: CSVEDGRSSYEQYF
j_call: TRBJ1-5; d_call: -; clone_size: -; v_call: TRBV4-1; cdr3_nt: TGCGCCAGCAGGCTGACGGACTTAACGGCTCAGCCCCAGCATTTT; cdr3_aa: CASRLTDLTAQPQHF
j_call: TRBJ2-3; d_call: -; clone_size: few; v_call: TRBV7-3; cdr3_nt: TGTGCCAGCAGCTTAAGCACTAGTGGGGAAAATACGCAGTATTTT; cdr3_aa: CASSLSTSGENTQYF
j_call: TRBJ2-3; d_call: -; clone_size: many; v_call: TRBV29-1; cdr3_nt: TGCAGCGTCGAAGCGCGGGGAACAGATACGCAGTATTTT; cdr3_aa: CSVEARGTDTQYF
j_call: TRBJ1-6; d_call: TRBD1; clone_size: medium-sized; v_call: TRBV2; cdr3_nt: TGTGCCAGCAGAGAAGGACAGGCTCCCAATTCACCCCTCCACTTT; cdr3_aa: CASREGQAPNSPLHF
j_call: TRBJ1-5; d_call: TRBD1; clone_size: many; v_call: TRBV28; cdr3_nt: TGTGCCAGCAGTTCACTGGGACAGGGACGCAATCAGCCCCAGCATTTT; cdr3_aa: CASSSLGQGRNQPQHF
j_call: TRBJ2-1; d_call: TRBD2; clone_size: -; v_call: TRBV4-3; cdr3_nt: TGCGCCAGCAGCCAGGACAGCGGGAGCTCCTACAATGAGCAGTTCTTC; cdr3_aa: CASSQDSGSSYNEQFF
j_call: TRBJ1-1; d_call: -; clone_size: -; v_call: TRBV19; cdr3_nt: TGTGCCAGTAGTTTGGAGAACGGCAGGGCTTTCTTT; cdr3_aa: CASSLENGRAFF
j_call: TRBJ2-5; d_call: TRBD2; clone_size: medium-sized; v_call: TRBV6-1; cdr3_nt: TGTGCCAGCAGGGGGGGCCTAGCGGGCCAAGAGACCCAGTACTTC; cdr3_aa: CASRGGLAGQETQYF
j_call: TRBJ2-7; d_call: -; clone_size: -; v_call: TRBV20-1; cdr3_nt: TGCAGTGCTAGAGGTGAAGATAGCCGGAGGGCCGAGCAGTACTTC; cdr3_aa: CSARGEDSRRAEQYF
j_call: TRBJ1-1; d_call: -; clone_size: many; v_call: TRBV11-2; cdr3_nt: TGTGCCAGCAGCGCGGACGTGGACACTGAAGCTTTCTTT; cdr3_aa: CASSADVDTEAFF
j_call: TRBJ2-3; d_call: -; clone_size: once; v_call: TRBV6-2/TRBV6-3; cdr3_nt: TGCGCCAGCAGTTACCCGGGGGTAGCCACAGATACGAAGTATTTT; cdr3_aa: CASSYPGVATDTKYF
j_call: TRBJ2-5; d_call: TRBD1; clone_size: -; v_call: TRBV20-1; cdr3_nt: TGCAGTGCCAGCAGTTCGACAGGGCCACCGGGGACCCAGTACTTC; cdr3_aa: CSASSSTGPPGTQYF
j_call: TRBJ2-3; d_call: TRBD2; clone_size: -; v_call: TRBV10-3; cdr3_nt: TGTGCCATCAGTGGGACTAGCGAAAGGAGCACAGATACGCAGTATTTT; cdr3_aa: CAISGTSERSTDTQYF
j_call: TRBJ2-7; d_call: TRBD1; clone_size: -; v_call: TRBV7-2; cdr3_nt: TGTGCCATCAGCTGGGACAGGAGCTCCTACGAGCAGTACTTC; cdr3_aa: CAISWDRSSYEQYF
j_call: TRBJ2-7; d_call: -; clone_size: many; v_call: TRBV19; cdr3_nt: TGTGCCAGTAGGAAAGACTACGAGCAGTACTTC; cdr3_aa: CASRKDYEQYF
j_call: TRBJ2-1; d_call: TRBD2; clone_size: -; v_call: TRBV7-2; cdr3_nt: TGTGCCAGCAGCTTGGCGTGGGGAGGGTCCTACAATTGGCAGTTCTTC; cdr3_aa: CASSLAWGGSYNWQFF
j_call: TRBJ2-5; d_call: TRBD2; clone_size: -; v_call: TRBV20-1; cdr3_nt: TGCAGCCGTACTAGCGGGAGAGAAGGGGAGACCCAGTACTTC; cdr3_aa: CSRTSGREGETQYF
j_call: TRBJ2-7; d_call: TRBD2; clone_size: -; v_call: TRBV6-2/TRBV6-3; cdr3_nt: TGTGCCAGCAGGCGCCGCGGGGACTACGAGCAGTCCTTC; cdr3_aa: CASRRRGDYEQSF
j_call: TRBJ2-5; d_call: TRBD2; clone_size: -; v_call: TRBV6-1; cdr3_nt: TGTGCCAGCGAGGGAGGGGCTCGAGAGACCGAGTACTTC; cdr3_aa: CASEGGARETEYF
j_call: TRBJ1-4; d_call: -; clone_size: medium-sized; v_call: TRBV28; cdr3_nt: TGTGCCAGCACCTGGGAGGGCGAAAAACTGTTTTTT; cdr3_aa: CASTWEGEKLFF
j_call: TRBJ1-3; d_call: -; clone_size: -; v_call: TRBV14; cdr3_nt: TGTGCCAGCGGCCAAGAAAAGGGCTTCTCTGGAAACACAATATATTTT; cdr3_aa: CASGQEKGFSGNTIYF
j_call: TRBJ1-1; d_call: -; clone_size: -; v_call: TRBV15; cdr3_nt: TGTGCCACCATACGGACGAACACTGAAGCTTTCTTT; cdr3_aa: CATIRTNTEAFF
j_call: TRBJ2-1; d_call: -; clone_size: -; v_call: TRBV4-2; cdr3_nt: TGTGCCAGCAGCGATGATGACTACGTAAATGAGCAGTTCTTC; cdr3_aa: CASSDDDYVNEQFF
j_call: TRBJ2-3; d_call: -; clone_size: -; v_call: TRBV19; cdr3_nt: TGTGCCAGTAGTGCCCAAATTAATGAGCAGTATTTT; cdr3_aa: CASSAQINEQYF
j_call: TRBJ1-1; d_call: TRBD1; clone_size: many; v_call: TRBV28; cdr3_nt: TGTGCCAGCAGTCGGTATCCCGGGACAGTGAACACTGAAGCTCTCTTT; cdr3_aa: CASSRYPGTVNTEALF
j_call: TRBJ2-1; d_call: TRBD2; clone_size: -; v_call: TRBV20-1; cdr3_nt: TGCAGTGCTCCTAGCGGGAGGGATTACAATGAGCAGTTCTTC; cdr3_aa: CSAPSGRDYNEQFF
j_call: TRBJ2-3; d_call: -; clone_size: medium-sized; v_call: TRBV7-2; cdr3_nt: TGTGCCAGCAGCTTAGTTCCGGGGACCAGCACAGATACGCAGTATTTT; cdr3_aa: CASSLVPGTSTDTQYF
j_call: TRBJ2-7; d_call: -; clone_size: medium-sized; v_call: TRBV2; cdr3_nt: TGTGCCAGCAGTAAACCGGGGACCGAGCAGTACTTC; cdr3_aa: CASSKPGTEQYF
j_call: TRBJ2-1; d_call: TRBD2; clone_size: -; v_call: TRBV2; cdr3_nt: TGTGCCAGCAGTCCTGGACTAGCGGGAGTGTCGCAGGAGCAGTTCTTC; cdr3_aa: CASSPGLAGVSQEQFF
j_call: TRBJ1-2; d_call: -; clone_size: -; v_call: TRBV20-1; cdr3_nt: TGCAGTGATAGAGATCAAGGGGCGGGCTACACATTC; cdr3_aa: CSDRDQGAGYTF
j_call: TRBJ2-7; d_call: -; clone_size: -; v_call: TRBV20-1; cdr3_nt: TGCAGTGCTCAGAGGGACATACCCTACGAGCAGTACTTC; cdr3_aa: CSAQRDIPYEQYF
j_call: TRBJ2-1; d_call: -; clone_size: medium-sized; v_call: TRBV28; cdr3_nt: TGTGCCAGCAGTTCACCCGGCACCGGGCCACACAATGAGCAGTTCTTC; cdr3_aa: CASSSPGTGPHNEQFF
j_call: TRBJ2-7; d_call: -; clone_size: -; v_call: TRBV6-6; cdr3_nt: TGTGCCAGCAGTTACTCGACGCCAGGTAATTCCTACGAGCAGTACTTC; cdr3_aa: CASSYSTPGNSYEQYF
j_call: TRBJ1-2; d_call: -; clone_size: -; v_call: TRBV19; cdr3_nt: TGTGCCAGTAGTAGGCGGGCGCCTTATGTTTACACCTTC; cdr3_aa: CASSRRAPYVYTF
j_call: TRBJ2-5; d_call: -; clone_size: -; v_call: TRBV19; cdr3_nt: TGTGCCAGTAGTCCTCTAGCGCGAGCCCAGGGGACCCAGTACTTC; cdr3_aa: CASSPLARAQGTQYF
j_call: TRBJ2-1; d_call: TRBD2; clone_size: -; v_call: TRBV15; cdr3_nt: TGTGCCACCAGCAGAGATACAGCGGGAGGCACCTACAATGAGCAATTCTTC; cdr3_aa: CATSRDTAGGTYNEQFF
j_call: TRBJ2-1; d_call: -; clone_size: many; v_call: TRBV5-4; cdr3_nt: TGTGCCAGCAGCTTGCCGGGGATGGTGGGCGATGAGCAGTTCTTC; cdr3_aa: CASSLPGMVGDEQFF
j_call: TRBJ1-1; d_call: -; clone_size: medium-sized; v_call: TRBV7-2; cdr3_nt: TGTGCCAGCAGCTTAACTGGTTTTAACACTGAAGCTTTCTTT; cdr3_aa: CASSLTGFNTEAFF